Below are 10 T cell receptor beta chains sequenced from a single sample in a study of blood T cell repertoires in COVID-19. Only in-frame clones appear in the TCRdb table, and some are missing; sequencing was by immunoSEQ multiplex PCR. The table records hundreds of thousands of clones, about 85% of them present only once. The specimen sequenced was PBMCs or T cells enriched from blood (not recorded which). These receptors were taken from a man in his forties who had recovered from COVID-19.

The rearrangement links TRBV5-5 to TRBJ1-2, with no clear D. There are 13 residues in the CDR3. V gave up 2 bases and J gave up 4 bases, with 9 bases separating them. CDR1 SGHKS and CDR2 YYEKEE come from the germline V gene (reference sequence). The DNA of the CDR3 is TGTGCCAGCAGCTTCCCCGGGTCCTATGGCTACACCTTC. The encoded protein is CASSFPGSYGYTF. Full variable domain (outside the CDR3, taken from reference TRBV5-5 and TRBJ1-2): DAGVTQSPTHLIKTRGQQVTLRCSPISGHKSVSWYQQVLGQGPQFIFQYYEKEERGRGNFPDRFSARQFPNYSSELNVNALLLGDSALYLCASSFPGSYGYTFGSGTRLTVV.

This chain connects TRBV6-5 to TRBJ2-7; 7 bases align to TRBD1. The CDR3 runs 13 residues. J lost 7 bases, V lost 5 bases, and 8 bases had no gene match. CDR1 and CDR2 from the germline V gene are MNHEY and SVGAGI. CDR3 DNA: TGTGCCAGCAGTCCTACTAAGGACAGGGAGCAGTACTTC. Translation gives CASSPTKDREQYF.

For the CDR3, the DNA is TGTGCCACCAACCCCAGGGGGCGAAACACTGAAGCTTTCTTT. Amino acids: CATNPRGRNTEAFF. The V gene is TRBV13, the J gene TRBJ1-1; 8 bases map to TRBD1. CDR1 and CDR2 from the germline V gene are PRHDT and FYEKMQ (reference sequence). The CDR3 has 14 residues. The V and J ends lost 10 bases and 2 bases, in that order; junction bases with no gene match: 9.

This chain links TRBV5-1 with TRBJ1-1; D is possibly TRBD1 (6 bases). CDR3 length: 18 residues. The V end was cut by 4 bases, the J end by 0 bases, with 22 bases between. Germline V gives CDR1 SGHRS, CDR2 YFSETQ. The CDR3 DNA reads TGCGCCAGCAGCCCACCAGGGTCGGGCAGGGGCCTGAACACTGAAGCTTTCTTT. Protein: CASSPPGSGRGLNTEAFF.

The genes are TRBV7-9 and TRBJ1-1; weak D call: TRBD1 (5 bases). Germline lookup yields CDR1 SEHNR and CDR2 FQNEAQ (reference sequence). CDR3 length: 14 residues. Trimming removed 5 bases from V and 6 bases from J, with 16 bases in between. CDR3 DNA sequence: TGTGCCAGCAGCATAGGGGCGGAGGGGTCTGAAGCTTTCTTT. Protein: CASSIGAEGSEAFF.

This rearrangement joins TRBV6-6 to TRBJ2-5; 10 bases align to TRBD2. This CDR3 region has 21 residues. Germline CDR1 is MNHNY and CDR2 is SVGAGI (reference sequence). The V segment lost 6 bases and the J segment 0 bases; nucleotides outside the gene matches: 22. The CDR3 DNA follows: TGTGCCAGCAGCAGAGGCAGGGGTCCCCTTACTAGCGGGGCTGACCAAGAGACCCAGTACTTC. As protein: CASSRGRGPLTSGADQETQYF.

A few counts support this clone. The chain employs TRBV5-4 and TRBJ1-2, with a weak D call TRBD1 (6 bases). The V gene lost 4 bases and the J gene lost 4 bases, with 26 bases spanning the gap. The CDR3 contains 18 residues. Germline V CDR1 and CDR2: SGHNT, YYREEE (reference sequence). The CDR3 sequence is CASSRPLVREGERYGYTF. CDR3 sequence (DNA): TGTGCCAGCAGCCGCCCCTTGGTCAGGGAGGGGGAACGCTATGGCTACACCTTC.

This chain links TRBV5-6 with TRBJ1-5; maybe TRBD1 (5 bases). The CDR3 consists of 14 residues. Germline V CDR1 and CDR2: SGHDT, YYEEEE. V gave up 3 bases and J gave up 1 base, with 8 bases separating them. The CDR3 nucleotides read TGTGCCAGCAGCTCAAGGGGCAGCAATCAGCCCCAGCATTTT. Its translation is CASSSRGSNQPQHF.

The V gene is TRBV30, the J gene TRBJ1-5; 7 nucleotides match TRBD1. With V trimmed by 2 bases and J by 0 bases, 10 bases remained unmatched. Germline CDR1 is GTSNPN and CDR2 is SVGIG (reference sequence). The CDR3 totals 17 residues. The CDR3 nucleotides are TGTGCCTGGAGTCGATACAGGGGACCTTATAGCAATCAGCCCCAGCATTTT. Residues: CAWSRYRGPYSNQPQHF.

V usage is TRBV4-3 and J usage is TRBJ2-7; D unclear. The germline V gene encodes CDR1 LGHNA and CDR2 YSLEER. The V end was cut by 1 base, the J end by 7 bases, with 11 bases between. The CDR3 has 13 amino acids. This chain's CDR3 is CASSQGLVGEQYF. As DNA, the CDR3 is TGCGCCAGCAGCCAAGGTCTAGTTGGTGAGCAGTACTTC.